Reported below is one T cell receptor (beta chain). This specimen comes from a study of technical replicates of blood from a handful of donors. Clones were sequenced by immunoSEQ multiplex PCR, and TCRdb holds only the in-frame ones, with some missing. The data show 70,000 or so clones, 95% to 99% seen once. Sequencing was done on a sample of T cells isolated from PBMCs. The source is a human donor in good health.

The CDR3 DNA reads as TGCGCCAGCAGCGCGCGGACAGGGTCCACCTACGAGCAGTACTTC. It codes for CASSARTGSTYEQYF. The chain combines TRBV5-1 with TRBJ2-7; the match to TRBD1 covers 8 bases. CDR1 and CDR2 (germline): SGHRS, YFSETQ. Germline trimming cut 4 bases from V and 2 bases from J; bases unmatched to any gene: 8. This CDR3 spans 15 amino acids.